The TCR beta chain described here comes from a study of graft-versus-host responses after intestinal transplantation. Study information: Uniformly, recipients were administered anti-thymocyte globulin induction with subsequent tacrolimus and steroids for approximately 3 years. The study's findings and limits: Detection of GvH clones occurred in recipient marrow, and some had their first appearance in ileum or blood.

Each mixed lymphocyte reaction held about 200,000 CFSE-labeled responders and about 200,000 irradiated violet-dye-labeled stimulators. TCRdb's copy holds only in-frame clones and misses some; the assay was immunoSEQ multiplex PCR. The repertoire holds thousands of clones, with about 33% as singletons. Germline assignment: CDR1 MNHEY and CDR2 SVGAGI. This CDR3 is built from 13 residues. The V end was cut by 0 bases, the J end by 11 bases, with 11 bases between. The clonotype was recovered from a human patient who was an organ donor for intestinal transplantation. The source was alloreactive CD8+ T cells from a mixed lymphocyte reaction culture, collected before transplantation. Subset denoted: CFSE-low proliferating T cells sorted from approximately 6-day pre-transplant mixed lymphocyte reaction (GvH or HvG direction). The V gene is TRBV6-5, the J gene TRBJ2-1, with a possible D match to TRBD2 (5 bases). The CDR3 DNA reads as TGTGCCAGCAGTTACTCCCACGGGAACAAGCAGTTCTTC. Translated, it gives CASSYSHGNKQFF.